These 22 T cell receptor beta chains were all obtained from the same sample, sequenced in a study of T cells in Graves' hyperthyroidism and ophthalmopathy. TCR beta CDR3 sequences were amplified from RNA transcripts. Initially, a first-round RT-PCR of the TCR CDR3 employed the HTBI primer set. TCRdb fed the multiplex PCR reads into MiXCR, producing one record per CDR3 protein. The sample shows roughly 570,000 distinct CDR3 sequences, just over 45% of them seen only once. Specimen: peripheral blood or thyroid tissue (not recorded which). These receptors all stem from an adult woman with Graves' disease, either hyperthyroidism or ophthalmopathy (not recorded which).

The rearrangement links TRBV15 to TRBJ2-1; 9 positions agree with TRBD2. The germline V gene has CDR1 LNHNV and CDR2 YYDKDF (reference sequence). With 2 bases clipped from V and 7 bases from J, the junction kept 9 bases outside the gene matches. This CDR3 contains 16 residues. The CDR3 DNA follows: TGTGCCACCAGCAGACGTAGCGGGAGTCTAGTTAATGAGCAGTTCTTC. Translation: CATSRRSGSLVNEQFF.

CDR3 in DNA: TGTGCCAGCTCACCTATAAGGGGCCTGAACACTGAAGCTTTCTTT. This translates into CASSPIRGLNTEAFF. The rearrangement links TRBV18 to TRBJ1-1; possible D gene TRBD1, 5 bases. The CDR3 contains 15 residues. Germline V gene sequence: CDR1 KGHSH, CDR2 LQKENI. Trimming took 3 bases from V and 0 from J, leaving 11 bases between them.

A note on this clonotype: A read error may be the cause here, since a much bigger clone is one base away. The chain uses TRBV6-6 and TRBJ2-7; D remains ambiguous. This CDR3 is built from 11 residues. CDR1 is MNHNY, CDR2 SVGAGI, per germline (reference sequence). V was cut by 0 bases and J by 6 bases, with 3 bases left in between. CDR3 region: CASSYSIEQYF. In DNA, the CDR3 is TGTGCCAGCAGTTACTCGATCGAGCAGTACTTC.

As for this clonotype: This may arise from a read error, as a much more abundant clone is one base away. The rearrangement uses TRBV6-2 or TRBV6-3 and TRBJ1-6; TRBD1 is a possible D gene (6 bases). The CDR3 covers 15 residues. Germline-derived CDR1 and CDR2 are MNHEY and SVGEGT. V dropped 7 bases and J dropped 6 bases, with 16 bases sitting between them. The CDR3 nucleotides read TGTGCCAGCACCGGGACACGGGAACCTAATTCACCCCTCCACTTT. Encoded protein: CASTGTREPNSPLHF.

This clonotype was counted at least ten times. J is TRBJ2-7 and V is TRBV4-2; the D is unclear. V was shortened by 0 bases and J by 5 bases, with 11 bases between the two germline ends. Germline CDR1 LGHNA, CDR2 YNFKEQ. The CDR3 spans 14 residues. CDR3 DNA: TGTGCCAGCAGCCAAGAGGAAGCCTCAGACGAGCAGTACTTC. It translates to CASSQEEASDEQYF.

This clonotype was counted many times. J is TRBJ1-3 and V is TRBV11-2; D unresolved. V was clipped by 5 bases and J by 2 bases, with 13 bases between them. The CDR3 is 15 amino acids. Germline assignment: CDR1 SGHAT and CDR2 FQNNGV. CDR3 in DNA: TGTGCCAGCAGCCTCCAGGCCGGGGCTGGAAACACCATATATTTT. Translated, it gives CASSLQAGAGNTIYF.

To note about this clonotype: Germline and junction disagree at one end, which may indicate a read error. The chain employs TRBV10-3 and TRBJ1-6; a weak D match, TRBD1 (5 bases). Germline V gene sequence: CDR1 ENHRY, CDR2 SYGVKD. The CDR3 totals 14 residues. The CDR3 loop is CAISGRQGDSPPHF. The CDR3 nucleotides are TGTGCCATCAGTGGTCGGCAGGGCGATTCACCCCCCCACTTT.

The V call is TRBV15, the J call TRBJ2-6, with a weak D call TRBD2 (6 bases). Trimming removed 0 bases at V and 1 base at J, with 16 bases between. CDR1 and CDR2 from the germline V gene are LNHNV and YYDKDF (reference sequence). This CDR3 has 19 amino acids. Here the CDR3 DNA reads TGTGCCACCAGCAGAGATCCCAGGGAGGAGGGGTCTGGGGCCAACGTCCTGACTTTC. Protein sequence: CATSRDPREEGSGANVLTF.

The V call is TRBV7-9, the J call TRBJ2-1; 13 bases map to TRBD2. The CDR3 length is 19 residues. V gave up 4 bases and J gave up 4 bases; unmatched junction bases: 13. Germline CDR1 is SEHNR and CDR2 is FQNEAQ (reference sequence). This CDR3 is CASSSATSGRNRYYNEQFF. DNA of the CDR3: TGTGCCAGCAGCTCGGCGACTAGCGGGAGGAATCGGTATTACAATGAGCAGTTCTTC. Complete variable domain (other parts from reference TRBV7-9 and TRBJ2-1): DTGVSQNPRHKITKRGQNVTFRCDPISEHNRLYWYRQTLGQGPEFLTYFQNEAQLEKSRLLSDRFSAERPKGSFSTLEIQRTEQGDSAMYLCASSSATSGRNRYYNEQFFGPGTRLTVL.

This clonotype occurred many times. A read error may produce the germline difference seen at one junction end. The rearrangement uses TRBV7-9 and TRBJ2-7; 7 bases map to TRBD1. The CDR3 has 18 amino acids. From germline, CDR1 is SEHNR and CDR2 FQNEAQ (reference sequence). This chain's CDR3 is CASSQFSGQALRPYEQYF. CDR3 nucleotide sequence: TGCGCCAGCAGCCAGTTCTCCGGACAGGCCCTACGTCCCTACGAGCAGTACTTC.

This clonotype was counted at least ten times. V usage is TRBV11-3 and J usage is TRBJ1-1, with 9 positions matching TRBD1. Looked up from germline, CDR1 is SGHNT and CDR2 is YENEEA. Trimming at V came to 5 bases and at J to 5 bases, leaving 15 bases not matched to a gene. The CDR3 has 17 residues. The CDR3 here is CASSTALTGGVKTEAFF. CDR3 coding DNA: TGTGCCAGCAGCACCGCGCTCACAGGGGGCGTAAAAACTGAAGCTTTCTTT.

Many counts were recorded for this clonotype. The CDR3 reads CASSLGLLAGEVVQYF. CDR3 nucleotides: TGCGCCAGCAGCCTGGGGCTACTAGCGGGAGAGGTAGTGCAGTACTTC. The genes are TRBV5-1 and TRBJ2-7, with 11 bases identical to TRBD2. CDR1 and CDR2 from the germline V gene are SGHRS and YFSETQ. With 4 bases clipped from V and 9 bases from J, the junction kept 15 bases outside the gene matches. This CDR3 is built from 16 residues. Using reference TRBV5-1 and TRBJ2-7 for the parts outside the CDR3, the full variable domain is KAGVTQTPRYLIKTRGQQVTLSCSPISGHRSVSWYQQTPGQGLQFLFEYFSETQRNKGNFPGRFSGRQFSNSRSEMNVSTLELGDSALYLCASSLGLLAGEVVQYFGPGTRLTVT.

The V and J genes are TRBV7-2 and TRBJ2-7; 8 bases map to TRBD1. The CDR3 is 15 amino acids. Germline trimming cut 5 bases from V and 4 bases from J; bases unmatched to any gene: 10. The germline V gene has CDR1 SGHTA and CDR2 FQGNSA. CDR3 DNA sequence: TGTGCCAGCAGCGGCGCGGCAGGGGGCGCGTACGAGCAGTACTTC. Amino acid sequence: CASSGAAGGAYEQYF.

At least ten counts were recorded for this clonotype. This chain connects TRBV7-9 to TRBJ2-7; TRBD2 matches 7 bases. The CDR3 is made up of 17 amino acids. The germline V gene has CDR1 SEHNR and CDR2 FQNEAQ (reference sequence). With V trimmed by 5 bases and J by 1 base, 14 bases remained unmatched. CDR3 amino acids: CASSSPGGGERSYEQYF. The CDR3 bases are TGTGCCAGCAGCAGCCCTGGGGGGGGGGAACGGTCCTACGAGCAGTACTTC.

The chain links TRBV29-1 to TRBJ1-3; D is ambiguous. Per germline, CDR1 SQVTM and CDR2 ANQGSEA. The CDR3 is 15 residues long. Trimming shortened V by 8 bases and J by 0 bases, and 17 bases separated the two germline ends. The CDR3: CSSPLGGSSGNTIYF. Here the CDR3 DNA reads TGCAGCAGCCCTTTAGGAGGGAGCTCTGGAAACACCATATATTTT.

This chain uses TRBV20-1 with TRBJ1-6, with D unclear. CDR3 length: 14 amino acids. Germline CDR1 is DFQATT and CDR2 is SNEGSKA (reference sequence). Trimming shortened V by 0 bases and J by 7 bases, and 10 bases separated the two germline ends. CDR3 sequence: CSARDLGKNSPLHF. CDR3 nucleotide sequence: TGCAGTGCTAGAGATCTCGGGAAGAATTCACCCCTCCACTTT.

This sequence joins TRBV20-1 and TRBJ2-5; D might be TRBD2 (6 bases). This CDR3 is 14 amino acids long. Trimming cost V 3 bases and J 2 bases, with 13 bases left between them. In germline, CDR1 is DFQATT, CDR2 SNEGSKA (reference sequence). CDR3 sequence: CSASDIAAQETQYF. Here the CDR3 DNA reads TGCAGTGCTAGTGATATAGCGGCACAAGAGACCCAGTACTTC.

The chain carries TRBV7-8 and TRBJ1-2; weak D call: TRBD1 (5 bases). The CDR3 consists of 16 residues. Trimming left V 1 base short and J 8 bases short, with 20 bases between. Germline V CDR1 and CDR2: SGHVS, FQNEAQ. CDR3 amino acids: CASSLDGGGTPYGYTF. CDR3 DNA sequence: TGTGCCAGCAGCTTAGACGGTGGGGGGACCCCCTACGGCTACACCTTC.

This clonotype was seen many times. The chain recombines TRBV7-2 with TRBJ2-2; D remains ambiguous. V lost 3 bases, J lost 0 bases, and 5 bases lay in between. CDR3 size: 14 residues. Per germline, CDR1 SGHTA and CDR2 FQGNSA. CDR3: CASSLRPNTGELFF. The CDR3 DNA sequence: TGTGCCAGCAGCTTGCGGCCGAACACCGGGGAGCTGTTTTTT.

The chain combines TRBV15 with TRBJ1-6; D is perhaps TRBD1 (5 bases). CDR1 and CDR2 (germline): LNHNV, YYDKDF (reference sequence). Trimming left V 5 bases short and J 6 bases short, with 17 bases between. The CDR3 spans 16 residues. The CDR3 sequence is CATSLRDAQSNSPLHF. The CDR3 bases are TGTGCCACCAGCTTAAGGGACGCACAGAGTAATTCACCCCTCCACTTT.

A word on this clonotype: The junction does not match germline at one end; this may be a read error. The chain is built from TRBV6-5 and TRBJ2-7; D possibly matches TRBD1 or TRBD2 (5 bases each). The CDR3 consists of 12 residues. From germline, CDR1 is MNHEY and CDR2 SVGAGI. CDR3 in DNA: TGTGCCAGCAGTTACGGGGGATACGAGCACTACTTC. As protein: CASSYGGYEHYF.

This clonotype came up many times. The rearrangement links TRBV10-3 to TRBJ2-5; D is possibly TRBD1 or TRBD2 (5 bases each). The germline CDR1 and CDR2 sequences are ENHRY and SYGVKD. Trimming took 2 bases from V and 1 from J, leaving 8 bases between them. The CDR3 runs 14 residues. The CDR3 reads CAISEEGLQETQYF. As DNA, the CDR3 is TGTGCCATCAGTGAGGAGGGGCTCCAAGAGACCCAGTACTTC.